A single sample is the source of the 12 T cell receptor beta chains below, sequenced in a study of CD8 T cells in Susac syndrome. Random-hexamer reverse transcription was applied to about 0.45 to 1 ug RNA. TCRdb reprocessed the immunoSEQ multiplex PCR reads via MiXCR and lists one record per CDR3 protein. The data contain 250,000 to 300,000 distinct CDR3 sequences, 70% to 90% of them singletons. Sequenced input: CD8+ T cells from PBMCs. These receptors all stem from a human donor with multiple sclerosis.

This chain joins TRBV11-2 and TRBJ2-5; 15 nucleotides line up with TRBD2. The CDR3 spans 17 residues. The germline gives CDR1 SGHAT, CDR2 FQNNGV. Losses at the gene ends were 1 base for V and 4 bases for J; bases not matched to a gene: 4. The CDR3 DNA sequence: TGTGCCAGCAGCTTAGGGGGACTAGCGGGAGGCTCAGAGACCCAGTACTTC. Protein: CASSLGGLAGGSETQYF.

The chain is built from TRBV30 and TRBJ2-7; D possibly corresponds to TRBD2 (5 bases). The germline V gene has CDR1 GTSNPN and CDR2 SVGIG (reference sequence). Between the trimmed V and J ends, which lost 0 bases and 0 bases, there was a span of 12 bases. This CDR3 region has 15 residues. The CDR3 region is CAWSVPRTPSYEQYF. As DNA, the CDR3 is TGTGCCTGGAGTGTACCAAGGACTCCCTCCTACGAGCAGTACTTC. The variable domain in full, completed from reference TRBV30 and TRBJ2-7, reads SQTIHQWPATLVQPVGSPLSLECTVEGTSNPNLYWYRQAAGRGLQLLFYSVGIGQISSEVPQNLSASRPQDRQFILSSKKLLLSDSGFYLCAWSVPRTPSYEQYFGPGTRLTVT.

The V call is TRBV7-9, the J call TRBJ2-2; 9 nucleotides agree with TRBD2. The junction had 2 bases not matched to a gene; V was cut back by 0 bases and J by 0 bases. Germline values: CDR1 SEHNR, CDR2 FQNEAQ (reference sequence). The CDR3 has 17 amino acids. The CDR3 here is CASSLAAGGSNTGELFF. DNA of the CDR3: TGTGCCAGCAGCTTAGCAGCGGGAGGCTCGAACACCGGGGAGCTGTTTTTT.

The J gene is TRBJ1-2, the V gene TRBV3-1; D uncertain. The CDR3 consists of 15 residues. Germline V gene data show CDR1 as LGHDT and CDR2 as YNNKEL (reference sequence). V lost 0 bases and J lost 2, with 10 bases in between. DNA for the CDR3: TGTGCCAGCAGCCAAGAGCTCAGCCAAAACTATGGCTACACCTTC. It is translated as CASSQELSQNYGYTF.

The rearrangement uses TRBV13 and TRBJ2-5, with D unresolved. Germline V lookup: CDR1 PRHDT, CDR2 FYEKMQ (reference sequence). The CDR3 runs to 13 residues. The germline V and J ends were trimmed by 5 bases and 3 bases, with 10 bases remaining between them. CDR3 DNA: TGTGCCAGCAGCGAAGCTTTAGAAGAGACCCAGTACTTC. Translated, it gives CASSEALEETQYF. Drawing the rest from reference TRBV13 and TRBJ2-5, the complete variable domain is AAGVIQSPRHLIKEKRETATLKCYPIPRHDTVYWYQQGPGQDPQFLISFYEKMQSDKGSIPDRFSAQQFSDYHSELNMSSLELGDSALYFCASSEALEETQYFGPGTRLLVL.

The V call is TRBV13, the J call TRBJ1-1, with D perhaps matching TRBD1 (6 bases). Germline assignment: CDR1 PRHDT and CDR2 FYEKMQ (reference sequence). The CDR3 contains 13 residues. Trimming left V 5 bases short and J 5 bases short, with 12 bases between. The CDR3 is CASSPAGETEAFF. DNA for the CDR3: TGTGCCAGCAGCCCGGCAGGGGAGACTGAAGCTTTCTTT. Based on the CDR3 plus reference TRBV13 and TRBJ1-1, the full variable domain is AAGVIQSPRHLIKEKRETATLKCYPIPRHDTVYWYQQGPGQDPQFLISFYEKMQSDKGSIPDRFSAQQFSDYHSELNMSSLELGDSALYFCASSPAGETEAFFGQGTRLTVV.

The chain links TRBV27 to TRBJ2-3, with 7 bases aligning to TRBD2. CDR3 length: 16 residues. V trimming: 10 bases; J trimming: 10 bases; junction bases outside the gene matches: 23. Germline V gene data show CDR1 as MNHEY and CDR2 as SMNVEV (reference sequence). DNA of the CDR3: TGTGCCACCCGCGGGTCAGCGGGAAAATGGGGTTGGGCGCAGTATTTT. The encoded protein is CATRGSAGKWGWAQYF.

The chain combines TRBV6-2 or TRBV6-3 with TRBJ2-1, with TRBD2 matching 7 bases. J lost 7 bases, V lost 10 bases, and 13 bases had no gene match. Germline assignment: CDR1 MNHEY and CDR2 SVGEGT. CDR3 length equals 14 residues. CDR3 amino acids: CATEVGGPGNEQFF. The CDR3 nucleotides read TGTGCCACGGAGGTGGGAGGGCCGGGAAATGAGCAGTTCTTC.

The V call is TRBV6-5, the J call TRBJ2-1, with D hard to call. Between the trimmed V and J ends, which lost 0 bases and 0 bases, there was a span of 12 bases. Germline V CDR1 and CDR2: MNHEY, SVGAGI. There are 17 residues in the CDR3. This CDR3 is CASSYSYDTYSYNEQFF. The CDR3 nucleotides read TGTGCCAGCAGTTACTCGTATGACACTTACTCCTACAATGAGCAGTTCTTC.

The chain combines TRBV28 with TRBJ2-3; D might be TRBD2 (5 bases). Trimming left V 11 bases short and J 5 bases short, with 20 bases between. The CDR3 loop spans 14 amino acids. The V gene's germline CDR1 is MDHEN and CDR2 SYDVKM. CDR3 loop: CALKPAGEEDTQYF. The CDR3 nucleotides are TGTGCCTTAAAGCCGGCGGGTGAAGAAGATACGCAGTATTTT.

CDR3 protein: CASSAKGMNTEAFF. The CDR3 DNA sequence: TGCGCCAGCAGTGCAAAGGGAATGAACACTGAAGCTTTCTTT. The chain has TRBV10-1 and TRBJ1-1, with D uncertain. Trimming cost V 4 bases and J 0 bases, with 9 bases left between them. CDR3 length: 14 amino acids. Germline CDR1 WNHNN, CDR2 SYGVQD (reference sequence).

This clonotype was seen only a few times. The chain combines TRBV6-1 with TRBJ2-7; D uncertain. Germline-derived CDR1 and CDR2 are MNHNS and SASEGT. V lost 8 bases and J 3 bases, leaving 8 bases between the germline ends. This CDR3 is 11 amino acids long. CDR3 amino acids: CASLRGYEQYF. CDR3 DNA sequence: TGTGCCAGCCTCAGAGGCTACGAGCAGTACTTC.